The 18 T cell receptor beta chains in this list originate from one sample, sequenced in a study of response to subunit inactivated influenza vaccine. TCRdb re-called the RT-PCR reads through MiXCR, storing one row per CDR3 protein. The sample yields some 500,000 distinct CDR3 sequences, 25% seen once. This specimen consisted of CD4+ T cells sorted from PBMCs, obtained less than 6 days after vaccination. These TCRs come from a man aged 50-59 years who received an inactivated influenza vaccine.

This chain links TRBV29-1 with TRBJ2-1; D not certain. Trimming took 4 bases from V and 11 from J, leaving 12 bases between them. This CDR3 region has 11 residues. Germline CDR1 reads SQVTM; CDR2 reads ANQGSEA. The CDR3 nucleotides are TGCAGCGTTGGAGACGGCCTGAAGCAGTTCTTC. Its protein is CSVGDGLKQFF.

V is TRBV6-5 and J is TRBJ1-6; no clear D gene. The V gene's germline CDR1 is MNHEY and CDR2 SVGAGI. This CDR3 comprises 12 residues. Trimming took off 2 bases at V and 10 bases at J, with 6 bases between the two ends. CDR3 in DNA: TGTGCCAGCAGTTACCCGGGCTCACCCCTCCACTTT. Protein product: CASSYPGSPLHF.

V and J are TRBV12-3 or TRBV12-4 and TRBJ1-1; a possible D gene is TRBD1 (5 bases). Trimming removed 5 bases at V and 4 bases at J, with 14 bases between. This CDR3 is built from 14 residues. The CDR3 DNA follows: TGTGCCAGCAGTCTCGGGGGGACCGGCACTGAAGCTTTCTTT. Amino acid sequence: CASSLGGTGTEAFF.

This clonotype was seen a few times. The chain carries TRBV24-1 and TRBJ2-7; the match to TRBD1 covers 8 bases. V trimming: 4 bases; J trimming: 10 bases; junction bases outside the gene matches: 5. There are 12 residues in the CDR3. The germline V gene encodes CDR1 KGHDR and CDR2 SFDVKD. The CDR3 DNA reads TGTGCCACCAGTGAAGGACAGGGCAAACAGTACTTC. It is translated as CATSEGQGKQYF.

The chain has TRBV7-3 and TRBJ2-3, with 7 positions matching TRBD2. After removal of 5 bases from V and 9 bases from J, the junction contained 8 bases not matched to a gene. Germline lookup yields CDR1 SGHTA and CDR2 FQGTGA. The CDR3 consists of 13 residues. CDR3 DNA: TGTGCCAGCAGCGATCCCGGGACTACAACGCAGTATTTT. Protein: CASSDPGTTTQYF.

Only a few counts were recorded for this clonotype. This sequence joins TRBV5-6 and TRBJ1-2; D unresolved. The CDR3 loop spans 15 amino acids. Germline loops: CDR1 SGHDT, CDR2 YYEEEE. Trimming took 0 bases from V and 4 from J, leaving 13 bases between them. The CDR3 nucleotides are TGTGCCAGCAGCTTGGGCTATAGAACCTTCTATGGCTACACCTTC. Residues: CASSLGYRTFYGYTF.

This clonotype was seen a few times. The chain uses TRBV9 and TRBJ2-7; weak D call: TRBD1 (6 bases). V was shortened by 2 bases and J by 4 bases, with 13 bases between the two germline ends. This CDR3 comprises 14 residues. Germline V gene sequence: CDR1 SGDLS, CDR2 YYNGEE. For the CDR3, the DNA is TGTGCCAGCAGCGTGGGGGCGTTAAGTTACGAGCAGTACTTC. This sequence encodes CASSVGALSYEQYF. The whole variable domain, filled in from reference TRBV9 and TRBJ2-7, reads DSGVTQTPKHLITATGQRVTLRCSPRSGDLSVYWYQQSLDQGLQFLIQYYNGEERAKGNILERFSAQQFPDLHSELNLSSLELGDSALYFCASSVGALSYEQYFGPGTRLTVT.

For the CDR3, the DNA is TGCGCCAGCAGCTTGATCCCTAGCGGGAGCGATGAGCAGTTCTTC. It is translated as CASSLIPSGSDEQFF. The J gene is TRBJ2-1, the V gene TRBV5-1; 10 bases agree with TRBD2. This CDR3 region has 15 residues. Germline trimming cut 1 base from V and 8 bases from J; bases unmatched to any gene: 6. Per germline, CDR1 SGHRS and CDR2 YFSETQ.

Only a few counts were recorded for this clonotype. The chain links TRBV5-5 to TRBJ1-1; TRBD1 is a possible D gene (5 bases). Germline CDR1 SGHKS, CDR2 YYEKEE (reference sequence). Trimming shortened V by 3 bases and J by 8 bases, and 11 bases separated the two germline ends. The CDR3 is 12 amino acids. The CDR3 bases are TGTGCCAGCAGCTCAGGGCGGTGGGAAGCTTTCTTT. Translating it yields CASSSGRWEAFF.

Only a few counts were recorded for this clonotype. The rearrangement links TRBV15 to TRBJ2-1; no reliable D call. The V end was cut by 0 bases, the J end by 6 bases, with 12 bases between. The CDR3 contains 15 residues. Germline V gene data show CDR1 as LNHNV and CDR2 as YYDKDF (reference sequence). The CDR3 sequence: CATSRDLTWGNEQFF. The CDR3 DNA is TGTGCCACCAGCAGAGATCTAACGTGGGGCAATGAGCAGTTCTTC.

The genes are TRBV5-1 and TRBJ2-3; TRBD2 aligns across 8 bases. Germline lookup yields CDR1 SGHRS and CDR2 YFSETQ. CDR3 size: 16 residues. Losses at the gene ends were 1 base for V and 3 bases for J; bases not matched to a gene: 7. The DNA of the CDR3 is TGCGCCAGCAGCTTGCCAGCCGCGGGAGGAACAGATACGCAGTATTTT. Protein product: CASSLPAAGGTDTQYF.

This chain uses TRBV7-2 with TRBJ2-4, with TRBD1 as a possible D gene (5 bases). V was trimmed by 3 bases and J by 4 bases, leaving 13 bases between them. CDR3 length equals 15 residues. Germline V CDR1 and CDR2: SGHTA, FQGNSA. The CDR3 spells CASSLVAGMKNIQYF. The CDR3 region has the DNA TGTGCCAGCAGCTTGGTTGCAGGGATGAAAAACATTCAGTACTTC.

Only a few counts were recorded for this clonotype. This chain connects TRBV7-3 to TRBJ1-1, with D perhaps TRBD1 (6 bases). Trimming removed 5 bases at V and 1 base at J, with 14 bases between. Germline loops: CDR1 SGHTA, CDR2 FQGTGA. This CDR3 contains 15 residues. CDR3 residues: CASSPGRGSNTEAFF. In DNA form, the CDR3 reads TGTGCCAGCAGCCCTGGAAGGGGGTCGAACACTGAAGCTTTCTTT.

This chain uses TRBV11-2 with TRBJ1-5; TRBD1 aligns across 7 bases. Trimming took 3 bases from V and 3 from J; bases not matched to a gene: 5. Germline V lookup: CDR1 SGHAT, CDR2 FQNNGV. The CDR3 length is 15 residues. Here the CDR3 reads CASSLGGQSNQPQHF. The CDR3 DNA sequence: TGTGCCAGCAGCTTGGGGGGACAGTCCAATCAGCCCCAGCATTTT.

The J gene is TRBJ2-2, the V gene TRBV24-1; TRBD1 is a possible D gene (6 bases). Trimming removed 6 bases at V and 5 bases at J, with 12 bases between. The CDR3 is made up of 14 amino acids. The germline CDR1 and CDR2 sequences are KGHDR and SFDVKD. Here the CDR3 DNA reads TGTGCCACCAGTCATCGTAGGGGGACCGGGGAGCTGTTTTTT. This translates into CATSHRRGTGELFF.

This clonotype was detected only a few times. The V gene is TRBV24-1, the J gene TRBJ1-1; D gene uncertain. CDR1 is KGHDR and CDR2 is SFDVKD in the germline V gene. V was cut by 3 bases and J by 4 bases, with 11 bases left in between. CDR3 size: 14 residues. For the CDR3, the DNA is TGTGCCACCAGTGATGTCACATTGGGCACTGAAGCTTTCTTT. Its translation is CATSDVTLGTEAFF.

This clonotype was detected a few times. This chain joins TRBV10-3 and TRBJ1-4, with a weak D call TRBD1 (6 bases). The CDR3 covers 14 residues. The germline gives CDR1 ENHRY, CDR2 SYGVKD. CDR3 sequence: CVTSRGKDNEKLFF. DNA for the CDR3: TGTGTCACATCGAGGGGGAAGGACAATGAAAAACTGTTTTTT.

The J gene is TRBJ2-1, the V gene TRBV12-3 or TRBV12-4, with TRBD2 identical over 9 bases. This CDR3 comprises 16 residues. V dropped 3 bases and J dropped 9; count of bases not matched to a gene: 12. CDR3 loop: CASSFHRISGSVEQFF. The CDR3 DNA sequence: TGTGCCAGCAGTTTTCATCGGATTAGCGGGAGTGTTGAGCAGTTCTTC.